Each of the 24 T cell receptor beta chains below was sequenced from the same sample in a study of T cell clonality in common variable immunodeficiency. Study-wide findings and caveats: Reportedly, TCR beta sequences from common variable immunodeficiency showed fewer deletions and N-nucleotide insertions.

Some clones are missing from TCRdb's copy, which holds only in-frame ones; the method was immunoSEQ multiplex PCR. Singletons are absent from the sample, which has about 19,000 clones. Antigens of these TCRs are unknown. The sample comprised peripheral blood mononuclear cells. The receptor source for this set is a human donor with common variable immunodeficiency.

The sample holds a few counts of this clone. The read terminates 3 residues before the CDR3 end, so the remaining end is supplied by the germline J gene. The chain has TRBV18 and TRBJ2-7; D remains ambiguous. The CDR3 contains 13 residues. V gave up 5 bases and J gave up 3 bases, with 11 bases separating them. In germline, CDR1 is KGHSH, CDR2 LQKENI. The CDR3 sequence is CASSTTRFYEQYF. The covered CDR3 bases are TGTGCCAGCTCAACGACACGATTCTACGAG.

This clone came up many times. A single base separates this from a much larger clone, so it may be a read error. Read sequence stops 3 residues before the CDR3 end, and the germline J gene provides the missing end. The chain carries TRBV3-1 (or the pseudogene TRBV3-2) and TRBJ2-3, with TRBD2 matching 9 bases. Germline V gene lookup returns CDR1 LGHDT and CDR2 YNNKEL (reference sequence). The CDR3 has 16 residues. After removal of 2 bases from V and 4 bases from J, the junction contained 7 bases not matched to a gene. The sequenced part of the CDR3 DNA is TGTGCCAGCAGCCAACAAATAGCGGGGGTCCCAGATACG. Translation: CASSQQIAGVPDT. The CDR3 reads in full as CASSQQIAGVPDTQYF.

A remark on this clone: The read falls 3 residues short of the CDR3 end, and the missing part is taken from the germline J gene. The V call is TRBV19, the J call TRBJ1-1; a possible D gene is TRBD1 (6 bases). Germline V gene data show CDR1 as LNHDA and CDR2 as SQIVND (reference sequence). Trimming stripped 6 bases from V and 6 bases from J, with 11 bases between. The CDR3 loop spans 12 amino acids. The CDR3 is CASRDSFSEAFF. The sequenced CDR3 bases are TGTGCCAGTAGGGACAGTTTTTCTGAA.

There are a few counts of this clone. CDR3 protein: CASSYPSASLGPDTQYF. Partial CDR3 DNA: TGTGCCAGCAGTTACCCCTCGGCGTCGCTTGGGCCAGATACG. V is TRBV6-2 or TRBV6-3 and J is TRBJ2-3; D is uncertain. The read halts 3 residues ahead of the CDR3 end, with the missing end drawn from the germline J gene. The germline CDR1 and CDR2 sequences are MNHEY and SVGEGT. CDR3 length: 17 amino acids. Trimming stripped 2 bases from V and 4 bases from J, with 19 bases between.

Points on this clone: Read sequence stops 3 residues before the CDR3 end, and the germline J gene provides the missing end. The genes are TRBV30 and TRBJ2-6, with D maybe TRBD2 (5 bases). CDR1 and CDR2 (germline): GTSNPN, SVGIG (reference sequence). The CDR3 is 15 amino acids. Trimming took off 3 bases at V and 0 bases at J, with 9 bases between the two ends. Incomplete CDR3 DNA: TGTGCCTGGAGACAAGAGGGCTCTGGGGCCAACGTC. This codes for CAWRQEGSGANV. The whole CDR3 is CAWRQEGSGANVLTF.

Comments on this clone: The CDR3 is cut off 3 residues early in the read; its end comes from the germline J gene. The rearrangement joins TRBV6-2 or TRBV6-3 to TRBJ1-2; no clear D. CDR1 is MNHEY and CDR2 is SVGEGT in the germline V gene. Between the trimmed V and J ends, which lost 6 bases and 1 base, there was a span of 3 bases. The length of the CDR3 is 11 residues. CDR3 region: CASSLNYGYTF. The CDR3 DNA, read in part, is TGTGCCAGCAGCCTTAACTATGGC.

This clone was seen ten or more times. The CDR3 end falls 3 residues outside the read, so it is completed with the germline J gene. The genes are TRBV20-1 and TRBJ1-5, with 7 nucleotides matching TRBD1. V gave up 1 base and J gave up 4 bases; unmatched junction bases: 4. This CDR3 has 14 residues. The germline V gene encodes CDR1 DFQATT and CDR2 SNEGSKA (reference sequence). The DNA read from the CDR3 is TGCAGTGCTAGAGGGGGGACAGAAAATCAGCCC. Translated, it gives CSARGGTENQP. The whole CDR3 is CSARGGTENQPQHF.

Notes on this clone: Read sequence stops 3 residues before the CDR3 end, and the germline J gene provides the missing end. The chain links TRBV7-9 to TRBJ2-7; D gene unclear. Deletions cut 1 base from V and 4 bases from J, with 8 bases between. The CDR3 totals 13 residues. Looked up from germline, CDR1 is SEHNR and CDR2 is FQNEAQ (reference sequence). The CDR3 loop is CASSLDELYEQYF. Incomplete CDR3 DNA: TGTGCCAGCAGCTTAGATGAGCTATACGAG.

A remark on this clone: Sequencing ends 3 residues short of the CDR3 end; the germline J gene provides the rest. The chain joins TRBV7-9 to TRBJ2-1; TRBD1 matches 8 bases. V was clipped by 5 bases and J by 8 bases; unmatched bases: 5. The CDR3 loop spans 13 amino acids. CDR1 is SEHNR and CDR2 is FQNEAQ in the germline V gene (reference sequence). The CDR3 DNA, read in part, is TGTGCCAGCAGCCCCAGGGGGCCTCATGAG. Protein sequence: CASSPRGPHE. The complete CDR3 protein is CASSPRGPHEQFF.

This clone was counted only a few times. The missing CDR3 end, 3 residues past where the read stops, is filled in from the germline J gene. This chain links TRBV2 with TRBJ2-7; maybe TRBD1 (7 bases). The CDR3 consists of 17 residues. V was pared by 7 bases and J by 3 bases, with 25 bases between. The V gene's germline CDR1 is SNHLY and CDR2 FYNNEI. Incomplete CDR3 DNA: TGTGCCAGCACCAAAGGTCTCGGAGGGGGCTTAAACTACGAG. Its protein product is CASTKGLGGGLNYE. The CDR3 reads in full as CASTKGLGGGLNYEQYF.

Turning to this clone: The read gets to within 3 residues of the CDR3 end, and the germline J gene fills in the rest. V gene TRBV7-9 combines with J gene TRBJ1-5, with 7 positions matching TRBD1. The junction had 3 bases not matched to a gene; V was cut back by 5 bases and J by 2 bases. Germline assignment: CDR1 SEHNR and CDR2 FQNEAQ (reference sequence). This CDR3 comprises 14 residues. CDR3 DNA, as far as it was read: TGTGCCAGCAGCCTTGGACAGGGCAATCAGCCC. Translation: CASSLGQGNQP. The full-length CDR3 reads as CASSLGQGNQPQHF.

Note on this clone: Read data end 3 residues before the CDR3 end; the end is taken from the germline J gene. The J gene is TRBJ1-6, the V gene TRBV19; 8 bases are a match to TRBD1. This CDR3 region has 14 residues. With V trimmed by 5 bases and J by 8 bases, 5 bases remained unmatched. Germline V gives CDR1 LNHDA, CDR2 SQIVND (reference sequence). Incomplete CDR3 DNA: TGTGCCAGTAGTTTGGGGACAGGCTATTCACCC. Translated, it gives CASSLGTGYSP. The entire CDR3 reads CASSLGTGYSPLHF. The full variable domain, its missing parts supplied by reference TRBV19 and TRBJ1-6, is DGGITQSPKYLFRKEGQNVTLSCEQNLNHDAMYWYRQDPGQGLRLIYYSQIVNDFQKGDIAEGYSVSREKKESFPLTVTSAQKNPTAFYLCASSLGTGYSPLHFGNGTRLTVT.

This clone has ten or more counts. The sequenced fragment ends 3 residues before the CDR3 boundary, so the rest is inferred from the germline J gene. V and J are TRBV5-1 and TRBJ1-4, with a weak D call TRBD1 (6 bases). CDR1 is SGHRS and CDR2 is YFSETQ in the germline V gene. The CDR3 contains 12 residues. The CDR3 bases that were read are TGCGCCAGCAGCTTGGACAGGGTAGAA. Translating it yields CASSLDRVE. The CDR3 in full is CASSLDRVELFF.

This clone was seen a few times. Read data end 3 residues before the CDR3 end; the end is taken from the germline J gene. The J gene is TRBJ2-1, the V gene TRBV7-9, with D possibly being TRBD2 (5 bases). Germline CDR1 reads SEHNR; CDR2 reads FQNEAQ (reference sequence). The CDR3 loop spans 15 amino acids. Trimming cost V 9 bases and J 3 bases, with 18 bases left between them. The covered CDR3 bases are TGTGCCAGTACGCCGGGCCGGGGAAGCTACAATGAG. It yields the protein CASTPGRGSYNE. The CDR3 in its entirety is CASTPGRGSYNEQFF.

This clone showed up just a few times. The read terminates 3 residues before the CDR3 end, so the remaining end is supplied by the germline J gene. This sequence joins TRBV19 and TRBJ2-7, with TRBD1 matching 7 bases. This CDR3 has 15 residues. Germline V CDR1 and CDR2: LNHDA, SQIVND (reference sequence). V gave up 3 bases and J gave up 1 base; unmatched junction bases: 6. Partial CDR3 DNA: TGTGCCAGTAGTATCCGGGACAGCTTATCCTACGAG. The encoded protein is CASSIRDSLSYE. The entire CDR3 sequence reads CASSIRDSLSYEQYF. The full variable domain, its missing parts supplied by reference TRBV19 and TRBJ2-7, is DGGITQSPKYLFRKEGQNVTLSCEQNLNHDAMYWYRQDPGQGLRLIYYSQIVNDFQKGDIAEGYSVSREKKESFPLTVTSAQKNPTAFYLCASSIRDSLSYEQYFGPGTRLTVT.

This clone has just a few counts. Read data end 3 residues before the CDR3 end; the end is taken from the germline J gene. The chain couples TRBV18 to TRBJ2-2; tentative D call: TRBD1 (6 bases). The V gene lost 4 bases and the J gene lost 5 bases, with 23 bases spanning the gap. This CDR3 has 18 residues. CDR1 is KGHSH, CDR2 LQKENI, per germline. This CDR3 is CASSHGVRGVGRTGELFF. The part of the CDR3 DNA that was read is TGTGCCAGCTCACACGGTGTCAGGGGTGTAGGACGAACCGGGGAG.

Regarding this clone: The DNA ends 3 residues before the CDR3 does, and the rest of the CDR3 is filled in from the germline J gene. The chain couples TRBV11-3 to TRBJ1-6; D is unclear. The germline V and J ends were trimmed by 2 bases and 7 bases, with 6 bases remaining between them. The germline CDR1 and CDR2 sequences are SGHNT and YENEEA. The CDR3 has 13 amino acids. The part of the CDR3 DNA that was read is TGTGCCAGCAGCTTAAATCAGAATTCACCC. It translates to CASSLNQNSP. The full CDR3 sequence reads CASSLNQNSPLHF.

This clone was seen a few times. The DNA read from the CDR3 is TGTGCCAGCAGCTTTGGCGGGAGTTACAATGAG. Its protein product is CASSFGGSYNE. The CDR3 reads in full as CASSFGGSYNEQFF. The V call is TRBV7-8, the J call TRBJ2-1; 7 bases map to TRBD2. The DNA ends 3 residues before the CDR3 does, and the rest of the CDR3 is filled in from the germline J gene. The V gene's germline CDR1 is SGHVS and CDR2 FQNEAQ. The CDR3 contains 14 residues. The J segment lost 4 bases and the V segment lost 3 bases, leaving 3 bases of the junction unmatched.

This clone was seen only a few times. CDR3 DNA, as far as it was read: TGTGCCTGGAGAGCCACCGGGACTAGCGGGGCCTACAATGAG. Translating gives CAWRATGTSGAYNE. The whole CDR3 protein is CAWRATGTSGAYNEQFF. V usage is TRBV30 and J usage is TRBJ2-1, with 13 positions matching TRBD2. The CDR3 end is not reached by the read, which stops 3 residues before it; the germline J gene fills it in. Germline V gene data show CDR1 as GTSNPN and CDR2 as SVGIG (reference sequence). This CDR3 is 17 amino acids long. V trimming: 3 bases; J trimming: 2 bases; junction bases outside the gene matches: 7.

In its sample, this clone was seen a few times. Read sequence stops 3 residues before the CDR3 end, and the germline J gene provides the missing end. V is TRBV7-2 and J is TRBJ1-1; D unclear. Germline V lookup: CDR1 SGHTA, CDR2 FQGNSA. CDR3 length: 13 amino acids. The V and J ends lost 6 bases and 4 bases respectively, with 12 bases between them. The CDR3: CASSKWASTEAFF. The sequenced CDR3 bases are TGTGCCAGCAGTAAATGGGCGAGCACTGAA.

For this clone: Coverage ceases 3 residues before the CDR3 finishes, and the germline J gene fills in the end. The chain couples TRBV6-2 or TRBV6-3 to TRBJ2-7, with D maybe TRBD2 (5 bases). Trimming took 6 bases from V and 2 from J, leaving 14 bases between them. The CDR3 has 14 residues. Germline assignment: CDR1 MNHEY and CDR2 SVGEGT. Partial CDR3 DNA: TGTGCCAGCAGCCTAGCCAGGTCCACCTACGAG. This encodes CASSLARSTYE. The full CDR3 protein reads CASSLARSTYEQYF.

This clone was seen a handful of times. Read sequence stops 3 residues before the CDR3 end, and the germline J gene provides the missing end. V is TRBV19 and J is TRBJ1-6; D remains ambiguous. CDR3 length: 11 residues. Looked up from germline, CDR1 is LNHDA and CDR2 is SQIVND (reference sequence). This CDR3 reads CASSMRASLHF. Incomplete CDR3 DNA: TGTGCCAGTAGTATGCGAGCTTCC.

This clone was seen many times. Sequencing ends 3 residues short of the CDR3 end; the germline J gene provides the rest. The chain recombines TRBV7-2 with TRBJ2-7; TRBD2 matches 8 bases. After removal of 1 base from V and 4 bases from J, the junction contained 3 bases not matched to a gene. Germline V gene lookup returns CDR1 SGHTA and CDR2 FQGNSA. This CDR3 is 14 amino acids long. Partial CDR3 DNA: TGTGCCAGCAGCTTAGTCGGGGGGGTGTACGAG. Protein sequence: CASSLVGGVYE. The full CDR3 is CASSLVGGVYEQYF.

Note on this clone: The read halts 3 residues ahead of the CDR3 end, with the missing end drawn from the germline J gene. The V and J genes are TRBV7-2 and TRBJ2-4; D gene uncertain. Trimming shortened V by 4 bases and J by 8 bases, and 12 bases separated the two germline ends. CDR1 and CDR2 (germline): SGHTA, FQGNSA. The CDR3 totals 13 residues. This CDR3 reads CASSSWVGDIQYF. The covered CDR3 bases are TGTGCCAGCAGCTCGTGGGTGGGCGACATT.